A single TCR beta chain is shown here with its context. This CDR3 is built from 13 residues. Germline values: CDR1 SGHTA, CDR2 FQGTGA. V dropped 9 bases and J dropped 2 bases, with 13 bases sitting between them. This entry belongs to a study of OX40 agonist ivuxolimab in advanced cancers. The table came from immunoSEQ multiplex PCR; TCRdb's copy has only in-frame clones and leaves some out. The sample lists approximately 60,000 clones, over 75% occurring once. This sequence originates from an adult with an advanced solid tumor such as melanoma, head and neck, liver or kidney cancer. The input for sequencing was CD4+ or CD8+ T cells sorted from blood, taken in a trial of the OX40 agonist ivuxolimab. The chain has TRBV7-3 and TRBJ1-1, with a weak D call TRBD1 (5 bases). The DNA of the CDR3 is TGTGCCAGTCGCCAGGGAGTAAACACTGAAGCTTTCTTT. It codes for CASRQGVNTEAFF.